The clone carrying this T cell receptor (beta chain) has only a few counts. The data were taken from a study of CD8+ T cells in alopecia areata. As to treatment: oral pan-JAK inhibitor, 5-10 mg twice daily. Once RNA had been extracted, it was reverse transcribed into cDNA to act as the sequencing template. The method was immunoSEQ multiplex PCR; TCRdb's version includes in-frame clones alone and lacks a portion of them. The sample has over 150,000 clones, less than 70% seen once; the top ten hold 9.5% to 14%. Per germline, CDR1 SQVTM and CDR2 ANQGSEA. Deletions cut 1 base from V and 2 bases from J, with 8 bases between. The CDR3 sequence is 13 residues long.

The receptor comes from a human donor with alopecia areata. This sequence joins TRBV29-1 and TRBJ1-2, with D possibly matching TRBD1 (5 bases). Sequenced material: CD8+ T cells sorted from blood, taken at week 24, from a patient treated with tofacitinib. This CDR3 is CSVEGGRNYGYTF. The CDR3, as DNA: TGCAGCGTTGAAGGGGGCAGGAACTATGGCTACACCTTC.